This is a list of T cell receptor beta chains from one sample in a study of cytomegalovirus exposure and HLA in healthy donors. Only in-frame clones appear in the TCRdb table, and some are missing; sequencing was by immunoSEQ multiplex PCR. Among under 150,000 clones listed, around 70% were seen once. Sequencing used PBMCs. All receptors derive from a woman aged 55-75 years in good health and CMV-seropositive. Both conserved end residues are part of each CDR3. The order of the fields is V gene, D gene, J gene, CDR3 protein. D genes are given only for firm matches.

TRBV2	TRBD2	TRBJ2-3	CASSERGGADTQYF
TRBV4-1	TRBD2	TRBJ2-5	CASSQSSGGLEETQYF
TRBV18	.	TRBJ1-2	CASSPADSNYGYTF
TRBV4-1	TRBD2	TRBJ2-2	CASSQRPGTSGTGELFF
TRBV9	.	TRBJ2-5	CASSARGLRETQYF
TRBV9	.	TRBJ1-1	CASSSLFGKADTEAFF
TRBV4-1	.	TRBJ2-5	CASSRLLRQGGWETQYF
TRBV18	.	TRBJ2-7	CASSLGQSGYEQYF
TRBV10-3	TRBD1	TRBJ2-7	CAISESLGGDSYEQYF
TRBV7-8	.	.	CASSLAGRLSEQYF
TRBV7-3	.	TRBJ2-3	CASSAVSTDTQYF
TRBV10-3	TRBD1	TRBJ2-7	CAISGPGTDEQYF
TRBV4-1	.	TRBJ1-2	CASSQDRQNYGYTF
TRBV25-1	.	TRBJ1-2	CASSEYRREENGYTF
TRBV5-1	.	TRBJ1-1	CASSRGGTEAFF
TRBV27	TRBD1	TRBJ2-5	CASSLRQGQETQYF
TRBV5-1	.	TRBJ2-5	CASSLGAGGGKTQYF
TRBV28	.	TRBJ2-2	CASSLHQDYTGELFF
TRBV18	.	TRBJ1-4	CASSPRDTATNEKLFF
TRBV5-1	TRBD1	TRBJ2-7	CASSLVGGHSYEQYF
TRBV5-6	.	TRBJ1-2	CASSLQRRTRDGYTF
TRBV15	.	TRBJ2-7	CATSTEAYYEQYF
TRBV19	.	TRBJ2-2	CASSYEGRGELFF
TRBV10-3	TRBD1	TRBJ1-5	CAIKQGARDNQPQHF
TRBV28	.	TRBJ2-2	CASSPLPGNHLTGELFF
TRBV5-3	.	TRBJ1-1	CARSFSAERTEAFF
TRBV28	TRBD1	TRBJ1-2	CASSRDRGFDGYTF
TRBV5-1	.	TRBJ2-1	CASSLDSPGYNEQFF
TRBV7-9	TRBD1	TRBJ1-5	CASSLVGTGVNQPQHF
TRBV5-1	.	TRBJ1-1	CASSPQVVGGTEAFF
TRBV5-1	.	TRBJ1-5	CASSLESNSNQPQHF
TRBV13	TRBD2	TRBJ2-3	CASSLPSSGGSKDTQYF
TRBV11-3	TRBD2	TRBJ2-1	CASSLGRTSGSYNEQFF
TRBV2	.	TRBJ1-1	CATQTGWRTEAFF
TRBV5-1	TRBD1	TRBJ2-7	CASSPTGNEQYF
TRBV19	.	TRBJ1-2	CASRTGTTGSYGYTF
TRBV6-5	.	TRBJ1-1	CASSYSRNTEAFF
TRBV5-1	TRBD1	TRBJ2-7	CASNPLGQLGYEQYF
TRBV13	TRBD1	TRBJ1-6	CASSLEGTGTKYNSPLHF
TRBV10-3	.	TRBJ1-2	CAISESEGVAYGYTF
TRBV9	.	TRBJ1-1	CASSPSGSEAFF
TRBV6-5	.	TRBJ2-7	CASRRTALSYEQYF